This TCR beta chain was found in a study of T cell responses to AZD1222 COVID-19 vaccine. The study's findings and limits: It should be noted that donors were predominantly white British and more often female, and clonal diversity was possibly underestimated. Increases in Spike-specific TCR breadth and depth were seen after two AZD1222 doses. Sampling captured repertoires only after the peak T cell response. Per reports, nearly half of all spike-specific TCRs target regions that are unmutated in variants.

Comment on this clone: Its matching antigen is unknown.

Germline V lookup: CDR1 SGHRS, CDR2 YFSETQ. The germline V and J ends were trimmed by 0 bases and 12 bases, with 15 bases remaining between them. The length of the CDR3 is 13 residues. The protocol was immunoSEQ multiplex PCR, while the TCRdb copy is restricted to in-frame clones and leaves out a portion. The sample consists of some 80,000 clones, over 75% of them appearing once. This TCR was sampled from an adult who received the AZD1222 COVID-19 vaccine. Source: peripheral blood, taken 28 days after the second AZD1222 dose. The chain is built from TRBV5-1 and TRBJ1-2; D perhaps matches TRBD1 (6 bases). The CDR3 here is CASSLDDTGNDTF. The CDR3 bases are TGCGCCAGCAGCTTGGACGATACAGGGAATGACACCTTC.